This T cell receptor (beta chain) is drawn from a study of regulatory T cells in long-lasting Graves disease. Time point denoted: newly diagnosed GD, antithyroid drugs for less than 3 months. Isolated PBMC RNA provided the starting material for the TCR library. This clonotype was seen ten or more times. The CDR3 contains 16 residues. Between the trimmed V and J ends, which lost 5 bases and 0 bases, there was a span of 14 bases. Germline V gene lookup returns CDR1 SGHNT and CDR2 YENEEA. The TCR beta library used iRepertoire HTBI primers with Arm-PCR amplification of CDR3. TCRdb reanalysed the multiplex PCR reads using MiXCR and keeps one entry per CDR3 protein. The table lists around 400,000 distinct CDR3 sequences, about 15% of them singletons. The same specimen was also included in a second study, on T cells in Graves' hyperthyroidism and ophthalmopathy. That source notes: The diagnoses drew upon clinical symptoms, serum thyroxine and TRAb, thyroid ultrasound and orbital computed tomography.

This receptor was taken from a woman aged 40-49 years with Graves disease. Sample: peripheral blood mononuclear cells (PBMCs), taken at new diagnosis, from a patient treated with antithyroid drugs. The chain has TRBV11-3 and TRBJ2-1, with D perhaps TRBD2 (5 bases). The CDR3 loop is CASSARTHSSYNEQFF. Written as DNA, the CDR3 is TGTGCCAGCAGCGCCAGGACTCACAGCTCCTACAATGAGCAGTTCTTC.